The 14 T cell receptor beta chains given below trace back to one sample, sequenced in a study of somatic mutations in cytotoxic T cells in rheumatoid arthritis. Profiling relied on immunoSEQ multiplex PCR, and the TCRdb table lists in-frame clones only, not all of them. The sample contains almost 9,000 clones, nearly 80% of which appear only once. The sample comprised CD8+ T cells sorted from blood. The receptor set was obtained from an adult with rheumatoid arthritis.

CDR3 sequence reads: CASSLGRPYNEQFF. The CDR3 DNA sequence: TGCGCCAGCAGCTTAGGCAGGCCCTACAATGAGCAGTTCTTC. V and J are TRBV5-1 and TRBJ2-1; D uncertain. V was cut by 2 bases and J by 2 bases, with 8 bases left in between. Germline assignment: CDR1 SGHRS and CDR2 YFSETQ. The CDR3 loop spans 14 amino acids.

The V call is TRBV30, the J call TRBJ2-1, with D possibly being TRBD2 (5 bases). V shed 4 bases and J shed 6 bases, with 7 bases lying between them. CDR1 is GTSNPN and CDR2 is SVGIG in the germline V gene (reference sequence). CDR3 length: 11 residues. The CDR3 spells CAWMDSNEQFF. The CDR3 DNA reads TGTGCCTGGATGGACTCCAATGAGCAGTTCTTC.

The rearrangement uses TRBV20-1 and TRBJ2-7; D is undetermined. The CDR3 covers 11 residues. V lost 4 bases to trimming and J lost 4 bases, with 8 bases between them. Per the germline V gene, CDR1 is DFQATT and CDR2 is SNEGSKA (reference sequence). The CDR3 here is CSAMVRYEQYF. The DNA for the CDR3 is TGCAGTGCTATGGTACGGTACGAGCAGTACTTC.

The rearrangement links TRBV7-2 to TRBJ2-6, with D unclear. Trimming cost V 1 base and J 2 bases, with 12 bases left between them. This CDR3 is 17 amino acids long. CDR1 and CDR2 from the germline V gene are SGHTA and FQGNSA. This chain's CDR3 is CASSLVPLNPGANVLTF. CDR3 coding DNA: TGTGCCAGCAGCTTAGTCCCGTTGAATCCTGGGGCCAACGTCCTGACTTTC.

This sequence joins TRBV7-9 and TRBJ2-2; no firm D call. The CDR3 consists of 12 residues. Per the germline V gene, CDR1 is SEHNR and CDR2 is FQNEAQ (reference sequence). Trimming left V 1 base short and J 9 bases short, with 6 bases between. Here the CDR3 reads CASSLGGRELFF. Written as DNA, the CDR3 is TGTGCCAGCAGCTTAGGAGGCAGGGAGCTGTTTTTT.

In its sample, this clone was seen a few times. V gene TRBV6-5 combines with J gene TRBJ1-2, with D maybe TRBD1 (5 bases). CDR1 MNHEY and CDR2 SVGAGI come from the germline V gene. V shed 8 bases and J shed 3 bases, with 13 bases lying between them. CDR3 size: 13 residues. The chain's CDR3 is CASSKGVHYGYTF. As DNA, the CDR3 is TGTGCCAGCTCAAAAGGGGTTCACTATGGCTACACCTTC.

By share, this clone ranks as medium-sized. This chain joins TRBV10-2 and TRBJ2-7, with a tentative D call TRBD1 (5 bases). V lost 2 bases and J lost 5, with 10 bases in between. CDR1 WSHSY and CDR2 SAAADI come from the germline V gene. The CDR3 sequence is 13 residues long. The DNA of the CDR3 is TGCGCCAGCAGTGAGAGACAGATGCACGAGCAGTACTTC. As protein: CASSERQMHEQYF.

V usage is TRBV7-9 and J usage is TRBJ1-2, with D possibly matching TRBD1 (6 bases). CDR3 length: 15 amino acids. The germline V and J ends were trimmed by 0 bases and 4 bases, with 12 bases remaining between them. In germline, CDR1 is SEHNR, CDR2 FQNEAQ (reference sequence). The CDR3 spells CASSLAGQQAYGYTF. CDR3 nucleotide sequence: TGTGCCAGCAGCTTAGCCGGACAGCAGGCCTATGGCTACACCTTC. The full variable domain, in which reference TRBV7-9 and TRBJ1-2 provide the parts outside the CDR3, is DTGVSQNPRHKITKRGQNVTFRCDPISEHNRLYWYRQTLGQGPEFLTYFQNEAQLEKSRLLSDRFSAERPKGSFSTLEIQRTEQGDSAMYLCASSLAGQQAYGYTFGSGTRLTVV.

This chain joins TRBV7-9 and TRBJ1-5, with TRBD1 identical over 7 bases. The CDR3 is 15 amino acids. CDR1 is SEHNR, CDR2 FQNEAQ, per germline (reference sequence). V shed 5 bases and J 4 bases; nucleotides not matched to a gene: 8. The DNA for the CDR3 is TGTGCCAGCAGCCAAGGGACAGTGGAGAATCAGCCCCAGCATTTT. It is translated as CASSQGTVENQPQHF.

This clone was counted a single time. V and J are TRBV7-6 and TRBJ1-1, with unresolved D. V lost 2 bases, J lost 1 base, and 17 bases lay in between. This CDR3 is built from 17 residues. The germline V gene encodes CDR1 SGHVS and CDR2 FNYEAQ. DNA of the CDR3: TGTGCCAGCAGCTTAATCGCCGACTCCCTGGGGAACACTGAAGCTTTCTTT. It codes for CASSLIADSLGNTEAFF.

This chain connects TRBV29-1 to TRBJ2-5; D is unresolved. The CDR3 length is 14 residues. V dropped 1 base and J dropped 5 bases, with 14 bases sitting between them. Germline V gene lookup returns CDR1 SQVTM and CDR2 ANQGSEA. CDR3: CSVEGLVEEETQYF. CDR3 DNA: TGCAGCGTTGAAGGTCTCGTTGAAGAGGAGACCCAGTACTTC.

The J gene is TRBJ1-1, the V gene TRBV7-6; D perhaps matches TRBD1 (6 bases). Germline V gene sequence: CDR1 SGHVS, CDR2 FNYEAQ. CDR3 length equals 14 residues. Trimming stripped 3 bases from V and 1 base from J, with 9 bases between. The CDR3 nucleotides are TGTGCCAGCAGCTTGCTCAGGGGGAACACTGAAGCTTTCTTT. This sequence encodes CASSLLRGNTEAFF. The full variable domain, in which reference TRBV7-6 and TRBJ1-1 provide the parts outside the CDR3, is GAGVSQSPRYKVTKRGQDVALRCDPISGHVSLYWYRQALGQGPEFLTYFNYEAQQDKSGLPNDRFSAERPEGSISTLTIQRTEQRDSAMYRCASSLLRGNTEAFFGQGTRLTVV.

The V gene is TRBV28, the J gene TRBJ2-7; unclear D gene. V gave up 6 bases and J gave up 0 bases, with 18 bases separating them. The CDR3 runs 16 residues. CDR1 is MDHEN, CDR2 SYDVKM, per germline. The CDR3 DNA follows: TGTGCCAGCAGCCTTGGGGTCCAGCTCCTCTCCTACGAGCAGTACTTC. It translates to CASSLGVQLLSYEQYF.

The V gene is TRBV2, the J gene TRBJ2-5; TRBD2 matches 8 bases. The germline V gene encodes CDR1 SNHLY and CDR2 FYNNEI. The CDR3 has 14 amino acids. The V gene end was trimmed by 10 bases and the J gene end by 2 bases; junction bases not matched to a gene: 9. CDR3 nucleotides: TGTGCCACCTCAGCGGGGGCGTTACAAGAGACCCAGTACTTC. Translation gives CATSAGALQETQYF.